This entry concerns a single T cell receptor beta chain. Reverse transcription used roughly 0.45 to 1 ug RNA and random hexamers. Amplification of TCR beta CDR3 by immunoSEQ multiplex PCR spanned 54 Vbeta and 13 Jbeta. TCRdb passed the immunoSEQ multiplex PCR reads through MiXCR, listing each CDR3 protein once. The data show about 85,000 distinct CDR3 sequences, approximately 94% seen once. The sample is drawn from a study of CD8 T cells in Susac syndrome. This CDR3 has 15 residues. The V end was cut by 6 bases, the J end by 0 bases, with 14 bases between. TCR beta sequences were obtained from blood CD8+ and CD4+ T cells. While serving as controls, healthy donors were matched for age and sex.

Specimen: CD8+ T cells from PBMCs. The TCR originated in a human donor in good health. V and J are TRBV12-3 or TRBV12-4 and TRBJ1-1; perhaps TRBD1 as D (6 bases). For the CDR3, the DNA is TGTGCCAGCAGCAAATTACAGGGCTTGAACACTGAAGCTTTCTTT. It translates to CASSKLQGLNTEAFF.